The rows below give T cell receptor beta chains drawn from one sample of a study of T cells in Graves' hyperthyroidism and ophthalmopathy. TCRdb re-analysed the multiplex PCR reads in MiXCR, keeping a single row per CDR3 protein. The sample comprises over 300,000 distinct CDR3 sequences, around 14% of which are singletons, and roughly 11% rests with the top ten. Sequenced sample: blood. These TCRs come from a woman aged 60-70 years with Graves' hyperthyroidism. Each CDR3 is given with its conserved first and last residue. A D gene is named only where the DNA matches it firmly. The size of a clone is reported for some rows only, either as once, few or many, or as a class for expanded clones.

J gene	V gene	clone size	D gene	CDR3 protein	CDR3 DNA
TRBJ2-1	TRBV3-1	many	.	CASSAYRNSYNEQFF	TGTGCCAGCAGCGCTTATAGGAACTCCTACAATGAGCAGTTCTTC
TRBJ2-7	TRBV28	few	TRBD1	CASSYRGLKTYEQYF	TGTGCCAGCAGTTACAGGGGGCTCAAGACCTACGAGCAGTACTTC
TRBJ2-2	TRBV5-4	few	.	CASSFKSNTGELFF	TGTGCCAGCAGCTTTAAGTCGAACACCGGGGAGCTGTTTTTT
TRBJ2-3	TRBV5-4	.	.	CASSPDKTKHTQYF	TGTGCCAGCAGCCCCGATAAGACCAAGCATACGCAGTATTTT
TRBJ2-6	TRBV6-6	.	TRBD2	CASSYSLAGAGSGANVLTF	TGTGCCAGCAGTTACTCTCTAGCGGGAGCGGGATCTGGGGCCAACGTCCTGACTTTC
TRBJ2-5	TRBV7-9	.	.	CASSLEPGEETQYF	TGTGCCAGCAGCTTGGAGCCAGGGGAAGAGACCCAGTACTTC
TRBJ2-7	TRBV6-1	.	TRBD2	CASTSTSGNSYEQYF	TGTGCCAGCACCTCGACTAGCGGGAACTCCTACGAGCAGTACTTC
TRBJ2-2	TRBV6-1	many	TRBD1	CASRTGTGVTGELFF	TGTGCCAGCAGAACCGGGACAGGGGTCACCGGGGAGCTGTTTTTT
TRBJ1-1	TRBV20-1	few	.	CKTGLMNTEAFF	TGCAAAACGGGACTTATGAACACTGAAGCTTTCTTT
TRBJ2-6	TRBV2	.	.	CASRGGANVLTF	TGTGCCAGCCGGGGAGGGGCCAACGTCCTGACTTTC
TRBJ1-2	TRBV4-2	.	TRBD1	CASSQDSARGPWGYTF	TGTGCCAGCAGCCAAGATTCTGCCAGGGGGCCGTGGGGCTACACCTTC
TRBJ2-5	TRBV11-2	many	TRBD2	CASSSGTSGRAGVRETQYF	TGTGCCAGCAGTTCCGGGACTAGCGGGAGGGCCGGGGTCCGGGAGACCCAGTACTTC
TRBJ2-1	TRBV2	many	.	CASSRLRDEQFF	TGTGCCAGCAGCCGCCTCCGGGATGAGCAGTTCTTC
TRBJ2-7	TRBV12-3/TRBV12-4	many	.	CASSLVGGTYEQYF	TGTGCCAGCAGTTTAGTGGGGGGCACCTACGAGCAGTACTTC
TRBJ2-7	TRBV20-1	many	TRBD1	CSAGTEYEQYF	TGCAGTGCGGGGACAGAGTACGAGCAGTACTTC
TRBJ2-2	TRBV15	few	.	CATSRDRGTGELFF	TGTGCCACCAGCAGAGATAGAGGCACCGGGGAGCTGTTTTTT
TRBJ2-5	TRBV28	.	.	CASSPRAREETQYF	TGTGCCAGCAGTCCTCGCGCTAGAGAAGAGACCCAGTACTTC
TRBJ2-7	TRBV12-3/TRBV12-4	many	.	CASSSGTQGGEQYF	TGTGCCAGCAGTTCCGGGACACAGGGAGGCGAGCAGTACTTC
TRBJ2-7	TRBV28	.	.	CASSIPPGFRNEQYF	TGTGCCAGCAGTATTCCTCCAGGGTTTCGGAACGAGCAGTACTTC
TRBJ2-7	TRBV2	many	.	CASSERLRSSYEQYF	TGTGCCAGCAGTGAAAGGTTGCGGAGCTCCTACGAGCAGTACTTC
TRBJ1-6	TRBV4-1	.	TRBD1	CASSQANRGANSPLHF	TGCGCCAGCAGCCAAGCGAACAGGGGCGCTAATTCACCCCTCCACTTT
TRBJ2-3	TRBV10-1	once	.	CASSAGRGQVDTQYF	TGCGCCAGCAGTGCTGGGAGGGGGCAAGTGGATACGCAGTATTTT
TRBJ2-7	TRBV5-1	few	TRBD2	CASSQREGPYEQYF	TGCGCCAGCAGCCAGCGGGAGGGACCCTACGAGCAGTACTTC
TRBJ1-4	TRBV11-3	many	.	CASSLDSYQGSVEKLFF	TGTGCCAGCAGCTTAGACTCTTACCAAGGGTCGGTTGAAAAACTGTTTTTT
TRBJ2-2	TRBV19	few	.	CASSIRGNTGELFF	TGTGCCAGTAGTATCCGAGGGAACACCGGGGAGCTGTTTTTT
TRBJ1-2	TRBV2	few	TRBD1	CASRDTGGHGYTF	TGTGCCAGCAGGGACACAGGGGGCCATGGCTACACCTTC
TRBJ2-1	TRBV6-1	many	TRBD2	CASSEPPSSGSYYNEQFF	TGTGCCAGCAGTGAACCACCATCTAGCGGGAGTTACTACAATGAGCAGTTCTTC
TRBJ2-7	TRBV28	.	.	CVSSATRPPYEQYF	TGTGTCAGCAGTGCTACTAGGCCCCCCTACGAGCAGTACTTC
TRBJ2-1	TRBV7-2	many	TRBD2	CASSLGGTSGRVEQFF	TGTGCCAGCAGCTTAGGAGGGACTAGCGGGAGGGTTGAGCAGTTCTTC
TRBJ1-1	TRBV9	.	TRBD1	CASSPRQGFGAFF	TGTGCCAGCAGCCCTAGACAGGGGTTCGGCGCTTTCTTT
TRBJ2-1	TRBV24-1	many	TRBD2	CATSPVAGSGRGNEQFF	TGTGCCACCAGCCCCGTGGCCGGCAGCGGGAGGGGCAATGAGCAGTTCTTC
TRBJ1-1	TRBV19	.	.	CASNPFGTEAFF	TGTGCCAGTAATCCCTTTGGGACTGAAGCTTTCTTT
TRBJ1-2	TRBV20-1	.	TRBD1	CSARDRRGIVGYTF	TGCAGTGCTAGAGATCGCAGGGGGATCGTTGGCTACACCTTC
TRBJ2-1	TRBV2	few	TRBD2	CASSDPPGLAGVTYSYNEQFF	TGTGCCAGCAGTGATCCCCCGGGACTAGCGGGAGTTACCTACTCCTACAATGAGCAGTTCTTC
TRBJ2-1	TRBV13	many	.	CASSLEAPGAGNEQFF	TGTGCCAGCAGCTTAGAAGCGCCGGGAGCCGGAAATGAGCAGTTCTTC
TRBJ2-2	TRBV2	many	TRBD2	CASSELGLAGARELFF	TGTGCCAGCAGTGAGTTAGGACTAGCGGGAGCCCGGGAGCTGTTTTTT
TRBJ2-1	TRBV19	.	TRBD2	CASSIGGSSREQFF	TGTGCCAGTAGTATCGGCGGGAGTTCCCGCGAGCAGTTCTTC
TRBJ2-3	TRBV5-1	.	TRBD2	CASSFTGAGRGGAGDTQYF	TGCGCCAGCAGCTTTACTGGGGCCGGACGGGGGGGCGCGGGAGATACGCAGTATTTT
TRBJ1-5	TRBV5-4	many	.	CASSPSYDGAQHF	TGTGCCAGCAGTCCCTCCTATGATGGTGCCCAGCATTTT
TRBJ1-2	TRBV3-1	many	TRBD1	CASSPTGGGYGYTF	TGTGCCAGCAGTCCCACAGGGGGCGGCTATGGCTACACCTTC
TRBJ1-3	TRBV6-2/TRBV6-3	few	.	CASTRTMGNTIYF	TGTGCCAGCACCCGGACAATGGGAAACACCATATATTTT
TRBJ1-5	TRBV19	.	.	CASSIVGSNQPQHF	TGTGCCAGTAGTATAGTAGGCAGTAATCAGCCCCAGCATTTT
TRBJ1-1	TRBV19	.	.	CASRPRGGVGTNTEAFF	TGTGCCAGTAGACCTCGGGGGGGGGTGGGAACAAACACTGAAGCTTTCTTT
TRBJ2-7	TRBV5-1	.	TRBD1	CASSLTYDRGHEQYF	TGCGCCAGCAGCCTAACATATGACAGGGGCCACGAGCAGTACTTC
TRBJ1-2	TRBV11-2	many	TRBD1	CASSLGYFLPGTDYGYTF	TGTGCCAGCAGCTTAGGTTATTTCCTGCCGGGGACAGACTATGGCTACACCTTC
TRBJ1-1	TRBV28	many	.	CASSFPHGNTEAFF	TGTGCCAGCAGTTTTCCCCATGGTAACACTGAAGCTTTCTTT
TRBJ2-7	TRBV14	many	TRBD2	CASSQVAGVGEQYF	TGTGCCAGCAGCCAAGTTGCGGGAGTTGGCGAGCAGTACTTC
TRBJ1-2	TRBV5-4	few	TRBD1	CASSSNRGDYTF	TGTGCCAGCAGCTCAAACAGGGGGGACTACACCTTC
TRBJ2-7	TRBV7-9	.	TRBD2	CASSARLAGLYEQYF	TGTGCCAGCAGCGCTCGACTAGCGGGGCTCTACGAGCAGTACTTC
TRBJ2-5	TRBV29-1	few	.	CSVEESAQYF	TGCAGCGTTGAAGAGTCCGCCCAGTACTTC
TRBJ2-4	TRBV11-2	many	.	CASSRFPPTVKNIQYF	TGTGCCAGCAGCCGCTTCCCCCCGACAGTCAAAAACATTCAGTACTTC
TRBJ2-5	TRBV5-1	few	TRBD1	CASSLAGTEETQYF	TGCGCCAGCAGCTTGGCCGGGACAGAAGAGACCCAGTACTTC
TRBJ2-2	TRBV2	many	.	CASKPGSVNTGELFF	TGTGCCAGCAAGCCCGGGAGCGTAAACACCGGGGAGCTGTTTTTT
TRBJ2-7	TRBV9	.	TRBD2	CASSPSVREGEQYF	TGTGCCAGCAGCCCTAGTGTCAGGGAGGGCGAGCAGTACTTC
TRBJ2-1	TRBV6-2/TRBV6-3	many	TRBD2	CASSQAGARFLEQFF	TGTGCCAGCAGTCAAGCGGGGGCCCGGTTTCTTGAGCAGTTCTTC
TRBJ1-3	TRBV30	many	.	CAWGPYRLAASNTIYF	TGTGCCTGGGGTCCTTACCGATTGGCGGCCTCAAACACCATATATTTT
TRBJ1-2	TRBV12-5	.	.	CASGLALVGGNYGYTF	TGTGCTAGTGGTTTGGCCCTTGTCGGGGGAAACTATGGCTACACCTTC
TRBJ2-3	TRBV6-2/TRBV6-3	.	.	CASILDLSRDTQYF	TGTGCCAGCATTCTGGACCTCTCCAGGGATACGCAGTATTTT
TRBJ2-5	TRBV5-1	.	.	CASSLEGGPGVETQYF	TGCGCCAGCAGCTTGGAGGGGGGCCCAGGGGTGGAGACCCAGTACTTC
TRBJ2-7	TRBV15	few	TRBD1	CATSLQSGGSYEQYF	TGTGCCACCAGCCTACAGTCAGGGGGAAGCTACGAGCAGTACTTC